This is a list of T cell receptor beta chains from one sample in a study of identical twins. A single record per CDR3 protein comes from TCRdb applying MiXCR to the 5' RACE reads. The sample lists some 500,000 distinct CDR3 sequences, around 20% occurring once. These data also formed part of another study, on T cells expressing NK-cell markers.

The sequencing sample was made of CD4+ T cells sorted from blood. Receptor source: a woman aged 18-30 years in good health. Both conserved end residues are part of each CDR3. The D gene is left open where the match is weak.

>TRBJ2-1|TRBV6-2/TRBV6-3|NA
CASSSQGRNEQFF
>TRBJ1-1|TRBV9|NA
CASSVGEDGGRNYTEAFF
>TRBJ2-7|TRBV12-3/TRBV12-4|NA
CASSPLVGGWGEQYF
>TRBJ2-3|TRBV29-1|TRBD2
CSVESDGRFSDTQYF
>TRBJ2-7|TRBV15|NA
CATSPGLATYEQYF
>TRBJ2-7|TRBV3-1|TRBD1
CASSQAMAGGYSYEQYF
>TRBJ1-5|TRBV20-1|TRBD1
CSASWGAGGAGGPQHF
>TRBJ2-7|TRBV6-5|NA
CASSYRQGYEQYF
>TRBJ2-7|TRBV20-1|TRBD1
CSARKVAGGGYEQYF
>TRBJ2-3|TRBV4-2|TRBD2
CASSHLTSAESTDTQYF
>TRBJ2-1|TRBV29-1|NA
CSVSRQRGKVYNEQFF
>TRBJ2-4|TRBV3-1|NA
CASSPSGSLAKNIQYF
>TRBJ2-7|TRBV14|NA
CASSQVLGEGEQYF
>TRBJ2-1|TRBV7-6|NA
CASSPYSTRGGTYNEQFF
>TRBJ2-1|TRBV4-1|TRBD2
CASSQEGTSGGTYNEQFF
>TRBJ2-1|TRBV12-3/TRBV12-4|NA
CASSSKLGGWAYNEQFF
>TRBJ2-5|TRBV5-6|NA
CASSTRETQYF
>TRBJ2-1|TRBV7-9|NA
CASITSLTYNEQFF
>TRBJ1-6|TRBV6-5|NA
CASSYSPGLKPKGSPLHF
>TRBJ2-5|TRBV7-6|TRBD2
CASSLVPRLAGETQYF
>TRBJ2-2|TRBV3-1|NA
CASRDINTGELFF
>TRBJ2-5|TRBV6-5|NA
CASSYGGPDQETQYF
>TRBJ1-2|TRBV20-1|NA
CSARVVRDFYGYTF
>TRBJ1-1|TRBV15|NA
CATSREGGNTEAFF
>TRBJ2-4|TRBV6-2/TRBV6-3|NA
CASSSYDIQYF
>TRBJ2-3|TRBV7-6|NA
CASSFLAPPDTQYF